These 5 T cell receptor beta chains share one sample of origin, sequenced in a study of CD8+ T cells in alopecia areata. The treatment here: oral pan-JAK inhibitor, 5-10 mg twice daily. TCR sequencing used cDNA made by reverse transcription of extracted RNA. Measured with immunoSEQ multiplex PCR; TCRdb has only the in-frame clones, and not every one. The sample lists roughly 220,000 clones; 35% to 40% were seen once. This specimen was CD4+ T cells sorted from blood, taken at roughly week 30, from a patient treated with tofacitinib. The receptors were gathered from a human donor with alopecia areata.

The chain has TRBV29-1 and TRBJ1-2; D perhaps matches TRBD1 (6 bases). The V gene's germline CDR1 is SQVTM and CDR2 ANQGSEA. There are 13 residues in the CDR3. V dropped 4 bases and J dropped 4 bases, with 13 bases sitting between them. The CDR3 is CSVASTGSYGYTF. The CDR3 nucleotides are TGCAGCGTTGCTTCTACAGGGAGCTATGGCTACACCTTC.

This clone was seen at least ten times. The rearrangement uses TRBV4-1 and TRBJ2-7; D unclear. The CDR3 runs to 15 residues. The V and J ends lost 4 bases and 0 bases respectively, with 13 bases between them. Germline CDR1 and CDR2: MGHRA and YSYEKL. The CDR3 sequence: CASSPTLVNSYEQYF. CDR3 coding DNA: TGCGCCAGCAGCCCTACATTAGTAAACTCCTACGAGCAGTACTTC.

The rearrangement uses TRBV30 and TRBJ1-4; D is possibly TRBD1 (6 bases). Germline assignment: CDR1 GTSNPN and CDR2 SVGIG (reference sequence). V was cut by 6 bases and J by 5 bases, with 16 bases left in between. The CDR3 runs to 14 residues. The CDR3: CACRPQGSNEKLFF. The CDR3 region has the DNA TGTGCCTGTCGTCCCCAGGGGAGCAATGAAAAACTGTTTTTT.

V gene TRBV5-4 combines with J gene TRBJ1-2; 8 nucleotides line up with TRBD1. The CDR3 runs 14 residues. V trimming: 7 bases; J trimming: 3 bases; junction bases outside the gene matches: 8. The germline CDR1 and CDR2 sequences are SGHNT and YYREEE (reference sequence). This chain's CDR3 is CASSRGQEDYGYTF. The DNA of the CDR3 is TGTGCCAGCTCCAGGGGACAGGAAGACTATGGCTACACCTTC.

The genes are TRBV19 and TRBJ1-2, with D possibly being TRBD1 (6 bases). Germline-derived CDR1 and CDR2 are LNHDA and SQIVND (reference sequence). V was trimmed by 5 bases and J by 4 bases, leaving 20 bases between them. The CDR3 has 16 amino acids. The CDR3 region has the DNA TGTGCCAGTAGTGTCGACAGGATCCTAGGCGGCTATGGCTACACCTTC. It translates to CASSVDRILGGYGYTF.